This T cell receptor (beta chain) is from a study of T cells in Graves' hyperthyroidism and ophthalmopathy. This clonotype was seen at least ten times. The CDR3 regions of TCR beta were amplified from RNA transcripts. The TCR CDR3 was amplified in a first-round RT-PCR using the HTBI primer set. TCRdb used MiXCR to reprocess the multiplex PCR reads, holding one entry per CDR3 protein. This table holds about 400,000 distinct CDR3 sequences, approximately 13% found once. The germline V gene has CDR1 DFQATT and CDR2 SNEGSKA (reference sequence). The CDR3 is 14 residues long. Between the trimmed V and J ends, which lost 8 bases and 2 bases, there was a span of 19 bases.

Sequencing was performed on blood. The receptor was derived from a woman between 18 and 29 years old with Graves' hyperthyroidism. The rearrangement links TRBV20-1 to TRBJ2-7, with D possibly being TRBD2 (6 bases). For the CDR3, the DNA is TGCAGTCCGAAAAATCGAGGGAGGCCCTACGAGCAGTACTTC. This translates into CSPKNRGRPYEQYF.